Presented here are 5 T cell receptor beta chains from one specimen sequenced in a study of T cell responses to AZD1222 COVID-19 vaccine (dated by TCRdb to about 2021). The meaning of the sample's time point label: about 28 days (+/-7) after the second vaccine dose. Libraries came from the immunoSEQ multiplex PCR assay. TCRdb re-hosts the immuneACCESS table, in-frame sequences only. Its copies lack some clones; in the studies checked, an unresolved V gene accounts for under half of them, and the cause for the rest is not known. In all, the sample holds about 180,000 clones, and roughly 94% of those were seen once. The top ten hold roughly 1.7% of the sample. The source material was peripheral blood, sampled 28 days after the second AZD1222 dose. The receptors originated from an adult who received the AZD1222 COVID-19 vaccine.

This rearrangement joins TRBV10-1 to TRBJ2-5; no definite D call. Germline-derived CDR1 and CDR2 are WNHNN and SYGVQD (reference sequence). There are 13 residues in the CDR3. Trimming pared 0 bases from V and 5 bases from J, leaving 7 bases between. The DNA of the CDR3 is TGCGCCAGCAGTGAGTCCGGTAGGGAGACCCAGTACTTC. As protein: CASSESGRETQYF.

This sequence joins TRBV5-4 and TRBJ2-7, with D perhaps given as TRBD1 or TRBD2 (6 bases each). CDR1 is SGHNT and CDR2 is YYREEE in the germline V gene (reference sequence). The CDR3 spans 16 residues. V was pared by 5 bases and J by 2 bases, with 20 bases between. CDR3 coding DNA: TGTGCCAGCAGTTGGGGGGCCGGGCTAAGGCCCTACGAGCAGTACTTC. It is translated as CASSWGAGLRPYEQYF.

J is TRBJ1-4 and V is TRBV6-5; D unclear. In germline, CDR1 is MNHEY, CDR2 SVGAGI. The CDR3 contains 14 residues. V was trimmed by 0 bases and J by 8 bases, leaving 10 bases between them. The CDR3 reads CASSYSGDGEKLFF. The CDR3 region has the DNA TGTGCCAGCAGTTACTCCGGGGATGGGGAAAAACTGTTTTTT.

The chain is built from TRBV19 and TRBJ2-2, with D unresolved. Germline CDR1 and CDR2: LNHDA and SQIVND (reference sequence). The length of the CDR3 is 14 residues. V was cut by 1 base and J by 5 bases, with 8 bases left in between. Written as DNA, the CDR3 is TGTGCCAGTAGTATAGTACTTTCAACCGGGGAGCTGTTTTTT. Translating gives CASSIVLSTGELFF. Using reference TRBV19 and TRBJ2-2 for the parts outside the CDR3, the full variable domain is DGGITQSPKYLFRKEGQNVTLSCEQNLNHDAMYWYRQDPGQGLRLIYYSQIVNDFQKGDIAEGYSVSREKKESFPLTVTSAQKNPTAFYLCASSIVLSTGELFFGEGSRLTVL.

DNA for the CDR3: TGCGCCAGCAGCTCCCTTGCAGACTCTGGAAACACCATATATTTT. This codes for CASSSLADSGNTIYF. The chain joins TRBV5-1 to TRBJ1-3; unclear D gene. CDR1 is SGHRS, CDR2 YFSETQ, per germline. V lost 3 bases and J 0 bases, leaving 10 bases between the germline ends. This CDR3 has 15 residues.